This entry concerns a single T cell receptor (beta chain). Its antigen is still unknown. No clone much larger than this one lies a single base away; base qualities are absent. The trial excluded patients who had a history of autoimmune disease or were on systemic immunosuppression. Peripheral blood for TCR sequencing was collected from all dose cohorts at baseline, on cycle 4 day 1, and on cycle 7 day 1. Samples were obtained from an open-label, multicenter, first-in-human phase I dose-escalation trial of ivuxolimab. Adults with locally advanced or metastatic head and neck squamous cell, hepatocellular, melanoma or renal cell carcinoma were enrolled in the trial. Before TCR sequencing, CD4+ and CD8+ T cells were separately sorted from peripheral blood. The sample comes from a study of OX40 agonist ivuxolimab in advanced cancers. For context, the study as a whole: Ivuxolimab was an agonistic, fully human IgG2 monoclonal antibody directed against OX40 (CD134), a costimulatory receptor. Intravenous ivuxolimab was administered to patients every 2 weeks at six dose levels: 0.01, 0.1, 0.3, 1.5, 3 and 10 mg/kg. Among the approximately 50 dose-escalation patients, 19 had hepatocellular carcinoma, about 15 melanoma, 9 renal cell carcinoma and 9 head and neck cancer. In the dose-escalation cohort, over 65% of patients were male, and the mean age was around 60 years, with a range of about 20 to 90. Prior anti-PD-1, anti-PD-L1 or anti-CTLA-4 therapy was permitted, and approximately 42% of dose-escalation patients had received checkpoint inhibitors. Partial responses were achieved by three dose-escalation patients, of whom one had hepatocellular carcinoma and two had cutaneous melanoma. Peripheral TCRbeta sequencing aimed to test whether ivuxolimab altered TCR sequence diversity and caused clonal T-cell expansion. The paper reports the monotherapy dose-escalation portion (N = 52 patients) of the phase I ivuxolimab trial.

For sequencing of the TCRbeta CDR3 region, genomic DNA was extracted from the sorted cells. TCRbeta CDR3 regions were sequenced using the immunoSEQ Assay. Sourced from immuneACCESS, this table was stored by TCRdb with only in-frame sequences that have V and J called. A share of the clones is absent; for the studies checked, an unresolved V gene accounts for under half, and the remainder has no known explanation. Recorded for this sample are tens of thousands of clones; about 83% of them occurred a single time. Clones ranked in the top ten supply roughly 13% of the sample. On the study overall, not on this receptor specifically: Clonal expansion of both CD4+ and CD8+ blood T cells was observed from baseline to week 6 at doses 0.1 to 3.0 mg/kg. After ivuxolimab, CD8+ T cells had more expanded clones than CD4+ T cells on average. Partial responders in the 0.1-3.0 mg/kg groups had among the lowest normalized peripheral clonal expansion, especially among CD8+ T cells. The antigen specificity of the clonally expanded peripheral T cells was not determined. Low levels of normalized T-cell clonal expansion were also seen in some patients who did not respond.

V is reduced by 2 bases and J by 1 base, leaving a spacing of 15 bases between them. From the germline V gene, CDR1 is KGHSH and CDR2 is LQKENI. From cysteine to phenylalanine, the CDR3 is 17 amino acids long. CDR3 DNA is the only sequence kept; it has 51 bases, read in frame from the first base. The rearranged segments are TRBV18 and TRBJ1-5, with a weak D call of TRBD1 (6 bases match). The source is an adult with an advanced solid tumor such as melanoma, head and neck, liver or kidney cancer. This specimen was CD4+ or CD8+ T cells sorted from blood, taken in a trial of the OX40 agonist ivuxolimab. The CDR3 is CASSPLGGGKSNQPQHF. The DNA reads TGTGCCAGCTCACCATTAGGGGGTGGCAAAAGCAATCAGCCCCAGCATTTT.